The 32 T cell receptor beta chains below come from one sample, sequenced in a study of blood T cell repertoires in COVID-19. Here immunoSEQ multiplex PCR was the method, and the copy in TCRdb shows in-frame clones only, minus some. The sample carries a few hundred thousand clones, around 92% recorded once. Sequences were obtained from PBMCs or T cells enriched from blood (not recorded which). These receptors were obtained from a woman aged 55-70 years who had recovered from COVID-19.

For the CDR3, the DNA is TGTGCCAGCAGCCAAGGGTGGGGCGCGAAGGGCACCGGGGAGCTGTTTTTT. Amino acid sequence: CASSQGWGAKGTGELFF. The genes are TRBV9 and TRBJ2-2, with D maybe TRBD1 (5 bases). The germline V gene has CDR1 SGDLS and CDR2 YYNGEE. This CDR3 comprises 17 residues. V gave up 4 bases and J gave up 4 bases, with 20 bases separating them.

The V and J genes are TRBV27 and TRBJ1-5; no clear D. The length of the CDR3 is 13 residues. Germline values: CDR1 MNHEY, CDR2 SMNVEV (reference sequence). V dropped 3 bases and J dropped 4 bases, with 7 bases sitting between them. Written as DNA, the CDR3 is TGTGCCAGCAGTTTTGAGGGAAATCAGCCCCAGCATTTT. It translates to CASSFEGNQPQHF.

The CDR3 DNA reads as TGTGCCAGCAGTCGTAGCGGGGGAAACTACGAGCAGTACTTC. This sequence encodes CASSRSGGNYEQYF. This chain connects TRBV6-5 to TRBJ2-7; 9 bases fit TRBD2. In germline, CDR1 is MNHEY, CDR2 SVGAGI. This CDR3 contains 14 residues. V lost 5 bases, J lost 3 bases, and 5 bases stayed unmatched.

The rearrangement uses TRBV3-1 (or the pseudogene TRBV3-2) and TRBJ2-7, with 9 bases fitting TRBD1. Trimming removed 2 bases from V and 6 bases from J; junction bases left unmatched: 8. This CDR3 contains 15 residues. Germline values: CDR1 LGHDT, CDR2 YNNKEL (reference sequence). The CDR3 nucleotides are TGTGCCAGCAGCCAACCCGGGACAGGGAAAGGCGAGCAGTACTTC. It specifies CASSQPGTGKGEQYF.

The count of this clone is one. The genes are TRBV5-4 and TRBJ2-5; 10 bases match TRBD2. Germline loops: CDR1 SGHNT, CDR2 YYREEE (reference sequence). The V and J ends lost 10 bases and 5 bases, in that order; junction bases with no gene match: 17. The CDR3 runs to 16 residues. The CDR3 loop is CACTGGSGRSRETQYF. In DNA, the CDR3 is TGTGCCTGCACTGGTGGTAGCGGGAGGAGTAGGGAGACCCAGTACTTC.

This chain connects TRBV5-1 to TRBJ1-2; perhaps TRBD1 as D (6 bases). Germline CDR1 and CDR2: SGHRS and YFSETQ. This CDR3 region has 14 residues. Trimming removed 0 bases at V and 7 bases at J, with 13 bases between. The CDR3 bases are TGCGCCAGCAGCTTGGTACGGCAGGGGAGTGGCTACACCTTC. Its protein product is CASSLVRQGSGYTF. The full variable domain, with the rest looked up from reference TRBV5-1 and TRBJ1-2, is KAGVTQTPRYLIKTRGQQVTLSCSPISGHRSVSWYQQTPGQGLQFLFEYFSETQRNKGNFPGRFSGRQFSNSRSEMNVSTLELGDSALYLCASSLVRQGSGYTFGSGTRLTVV.

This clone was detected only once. CDR3 protein: CASSLAATGNTEAFF. In nucleotides, the CDR3 is TGTGCCAGCAGCTTAGCCGCGACAGGGAACACTGAAGCTTTCTTT. V is TRBV7-2 and J is TRBJ1-1, with a tentative D call TRBD1 (6 bases). Per germline, CDR1 SGHTA and CDR2 FQGNSA. V shed 0 bases and J shed 1 base, with 9 bases lying between them. The CDR3 runs to 15 residues.

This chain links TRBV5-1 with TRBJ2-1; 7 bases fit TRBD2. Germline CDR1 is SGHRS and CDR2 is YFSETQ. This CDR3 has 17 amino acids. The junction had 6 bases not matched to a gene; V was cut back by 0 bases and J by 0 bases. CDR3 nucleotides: TGCGCCAGCAGCTTGGACCTAGCGGCAAGCTCCTACAATGAGCAGTTCTTC. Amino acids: CASSLDLAASSYNEQFF.

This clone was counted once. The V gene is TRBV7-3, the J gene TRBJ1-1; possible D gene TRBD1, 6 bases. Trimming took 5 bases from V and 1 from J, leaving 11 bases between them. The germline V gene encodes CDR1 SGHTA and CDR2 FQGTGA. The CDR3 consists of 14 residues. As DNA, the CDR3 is TGTGCCAGCAGCCACCTAGGGGGGAACACTGAAGCTTTCTTT. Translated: CASSHLGGNTEAFF.

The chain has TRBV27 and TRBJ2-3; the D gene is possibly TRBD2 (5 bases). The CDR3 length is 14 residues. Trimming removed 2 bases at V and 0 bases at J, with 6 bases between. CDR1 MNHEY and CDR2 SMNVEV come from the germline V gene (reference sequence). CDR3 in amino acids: CASSLRTSTDTQYF. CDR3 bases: TGTGCCAGCAGTTTAAGGACTAGCACAGATACGCAGTATTTT.

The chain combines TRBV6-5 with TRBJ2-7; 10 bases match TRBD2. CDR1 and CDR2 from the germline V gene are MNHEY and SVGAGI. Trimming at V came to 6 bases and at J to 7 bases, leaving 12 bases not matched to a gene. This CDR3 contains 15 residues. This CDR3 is CASSLASGGLWEQYF. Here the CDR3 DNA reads TGTGCCAGCAGCCTTGCTAGCGGGGGCCTTTGGGAGCAGTACTTC.

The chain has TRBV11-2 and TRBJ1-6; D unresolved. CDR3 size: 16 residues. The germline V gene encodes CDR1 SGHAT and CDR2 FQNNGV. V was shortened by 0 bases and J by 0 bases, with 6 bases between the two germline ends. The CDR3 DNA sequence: TGTGCCAGCAGCTTAGAGGGCAACTCCTATAATTCACCCCTCCACTTT. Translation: CASSLEGNSYNSPLHF.

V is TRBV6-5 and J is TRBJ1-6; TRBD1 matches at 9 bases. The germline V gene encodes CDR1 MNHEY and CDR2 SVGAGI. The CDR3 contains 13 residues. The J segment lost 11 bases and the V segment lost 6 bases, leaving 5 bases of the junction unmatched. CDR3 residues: CASSPGTGTPLHF. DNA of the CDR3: TGTGCCAGCAGCCCCGGGACAGGGACACCCCTCCACTTT.

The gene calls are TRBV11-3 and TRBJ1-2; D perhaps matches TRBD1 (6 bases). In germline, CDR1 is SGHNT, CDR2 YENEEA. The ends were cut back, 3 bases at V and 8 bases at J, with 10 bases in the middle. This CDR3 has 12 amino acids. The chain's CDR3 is CASSFYTGGYTF. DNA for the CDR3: TGTGCCAGCAGCTTTTATACAGGGGGCTACACCTTC. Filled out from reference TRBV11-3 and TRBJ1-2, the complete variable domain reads EAGVVQSPRYKIIEKKQPVAFWCNPISGHNTLYWYLQNLGQGPELLIRYENEEAVDDSQLPKDRFSAERLKGVDSTLKIQPAELGDSAVYLCASSFYTGGYTFGSGTRLTVV.

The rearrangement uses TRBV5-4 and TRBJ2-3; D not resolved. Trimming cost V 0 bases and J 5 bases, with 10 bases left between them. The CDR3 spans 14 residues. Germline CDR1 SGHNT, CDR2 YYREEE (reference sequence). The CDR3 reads CASSLVSPVDTQYF. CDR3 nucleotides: TGTGCCAGCAGCTTGGTTAGCCCAGTAGATACGCAGTATTTT.

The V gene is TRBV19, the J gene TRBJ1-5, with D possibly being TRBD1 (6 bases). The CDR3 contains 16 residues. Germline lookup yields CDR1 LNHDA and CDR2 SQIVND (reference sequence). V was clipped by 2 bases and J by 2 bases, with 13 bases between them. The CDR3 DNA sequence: TGTGCCAGTAGTATATTGGGGGCTAGGGGCAATCAGCCCCAGCATTTT. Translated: CASSILGARGNQPQHF.

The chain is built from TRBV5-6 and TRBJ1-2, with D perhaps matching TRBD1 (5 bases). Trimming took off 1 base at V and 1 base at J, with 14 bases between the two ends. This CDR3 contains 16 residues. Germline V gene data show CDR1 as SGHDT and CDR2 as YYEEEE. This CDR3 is CASSLLSGQGNYGYTF. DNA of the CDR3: TGTGCCAGCAGCTTGTTATCGGGTCAGGGTAACTATGGCTACACCTTC.

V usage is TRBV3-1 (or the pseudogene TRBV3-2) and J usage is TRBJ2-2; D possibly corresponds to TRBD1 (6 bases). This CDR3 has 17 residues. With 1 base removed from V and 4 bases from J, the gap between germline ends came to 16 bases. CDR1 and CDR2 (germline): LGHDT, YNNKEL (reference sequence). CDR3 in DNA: TGTGCCAGCAGCCAAGCGTCTGTTCAGGGGACCACCGGGGAGCTGTTTTTT. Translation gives CASSQASVQGTTGELFF.

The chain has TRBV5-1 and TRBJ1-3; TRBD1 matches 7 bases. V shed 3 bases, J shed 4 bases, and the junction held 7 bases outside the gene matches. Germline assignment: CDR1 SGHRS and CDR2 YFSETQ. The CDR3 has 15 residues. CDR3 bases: TGCGCCAGCAGCTCCTTGCCAGGGGGAGGAAACACCATATATTTT. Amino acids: CASSSLPGGGNTIYF.

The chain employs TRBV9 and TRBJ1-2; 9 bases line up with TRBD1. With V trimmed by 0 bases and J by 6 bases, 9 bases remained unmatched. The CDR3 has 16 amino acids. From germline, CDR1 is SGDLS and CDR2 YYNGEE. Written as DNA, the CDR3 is TGTGCCAGCAGCGTAGGGTTTCAGGGACAGGGAGATGGCTACACCTTC. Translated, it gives CASSVGFQGQGDGYTF. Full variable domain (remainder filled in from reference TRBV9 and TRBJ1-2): DSGVTQTPKHLITATGQRVTLRCSPRSGDLSVYWYQQSLDQGLQFLIQYYNGEERAKGNILERFSAQQFPDLHSELNLSSLELGDSALYFCASSVGFQGQGDGYTFGSGTRLTVV.

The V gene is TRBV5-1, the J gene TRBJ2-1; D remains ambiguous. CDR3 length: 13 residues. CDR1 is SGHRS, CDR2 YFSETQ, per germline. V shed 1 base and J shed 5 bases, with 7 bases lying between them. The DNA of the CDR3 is TGCGCCAGCAGCTTGACAATGGACAATGAGCAGTTCTTC. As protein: CASSLTMDNEQFF.

The CDR3 DNA is TGTGCCAGCAGTCCAACAGGGGAAATCACAGATACGCAGTATTTT. Translation gives CASSPTGEITDTQYF. The chain has TRBV28 and TRBJ2-3, with 7 bases aligning to TRBD1. J was trimmed by 2 bases and V by 5 bases; bases with no gene match: 7. The CDR3 spans 15 residues. The V gene's germline CDR1 is MDHEN and CDR2 SYDVKM.

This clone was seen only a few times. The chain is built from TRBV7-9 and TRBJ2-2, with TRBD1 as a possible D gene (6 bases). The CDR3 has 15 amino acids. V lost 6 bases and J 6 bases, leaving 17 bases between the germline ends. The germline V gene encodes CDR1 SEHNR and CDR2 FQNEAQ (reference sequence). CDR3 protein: CASRVQGFFAGELFF. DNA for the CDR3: TGTGCCAGCAGGGTCCAGGGGTTCTTCGCCGGGGAGCTGTTTTTT.

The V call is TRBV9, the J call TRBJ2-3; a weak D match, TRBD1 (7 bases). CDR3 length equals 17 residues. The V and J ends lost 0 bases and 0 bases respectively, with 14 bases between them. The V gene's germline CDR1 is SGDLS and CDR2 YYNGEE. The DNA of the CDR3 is TGTGCCAGCAGCGTAGATGCGGGACAGACTAGCACAGATACGCAGTATTTT. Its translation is CASSVDAGQTSTDTQYF.

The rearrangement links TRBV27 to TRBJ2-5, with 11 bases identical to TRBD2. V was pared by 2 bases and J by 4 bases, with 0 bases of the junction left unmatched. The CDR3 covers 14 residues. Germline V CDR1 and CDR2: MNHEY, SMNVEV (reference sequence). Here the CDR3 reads CASSLLAGGETQYF. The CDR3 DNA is TGTGCCAGCAGTTTACTAGCGGGAGGAGAGACCCAGTACTTC.

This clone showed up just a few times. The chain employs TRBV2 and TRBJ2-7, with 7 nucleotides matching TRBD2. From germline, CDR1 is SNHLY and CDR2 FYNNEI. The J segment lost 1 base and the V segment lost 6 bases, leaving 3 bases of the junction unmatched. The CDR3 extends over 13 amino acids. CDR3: CASRGLPSYEQYF. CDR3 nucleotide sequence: TGTGCCAGCAGGGGACTACCATCCTACGAGCAGTACTTC.

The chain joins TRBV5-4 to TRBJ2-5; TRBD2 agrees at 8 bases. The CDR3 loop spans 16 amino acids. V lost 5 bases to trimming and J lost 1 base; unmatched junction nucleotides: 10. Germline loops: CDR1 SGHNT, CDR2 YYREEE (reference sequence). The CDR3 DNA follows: TGTGCCAGCAGTCCTCGGGGAGGGACTAGCCAAGAGACCCAGTACTTC. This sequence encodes CASSPRGGTSQETQYF. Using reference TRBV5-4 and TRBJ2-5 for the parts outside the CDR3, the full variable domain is ETGVTQSPTHLIKTRGQQVTLRCSSQSGHNTVSWYQQALGQGPQFIFQYYREEENGRGNFPPRFSGLQFPNYSSELNVNALELDDSALYLCASSPRGGTSQETQYFGPGTRLLVL.

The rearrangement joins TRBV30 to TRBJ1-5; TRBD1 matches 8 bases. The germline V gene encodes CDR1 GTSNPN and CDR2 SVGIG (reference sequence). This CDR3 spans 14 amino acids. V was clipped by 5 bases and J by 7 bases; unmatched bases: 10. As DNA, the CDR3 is TGTGCCTGGGCTCCTGCAGGGGGCGGGCAGCCCCAGCATTTT. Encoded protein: CAWAPAGGGQPQHF.

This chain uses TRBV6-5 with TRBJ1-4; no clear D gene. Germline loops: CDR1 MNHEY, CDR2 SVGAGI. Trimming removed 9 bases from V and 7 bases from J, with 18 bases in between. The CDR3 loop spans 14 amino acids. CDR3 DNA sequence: TGTGCCAGTCGCGAGCAGGTACGGATTGAAAAACTGTTTTTT. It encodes CASREQVRIEKLFF.

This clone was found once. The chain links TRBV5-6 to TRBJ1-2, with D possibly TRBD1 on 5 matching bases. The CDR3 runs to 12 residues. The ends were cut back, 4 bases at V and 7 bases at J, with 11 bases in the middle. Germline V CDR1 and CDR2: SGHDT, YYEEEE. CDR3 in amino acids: CASSHGGPGYTF. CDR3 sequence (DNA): TGTGCCAGCAGCCACGGGGGACCTGGCTACACCTTC. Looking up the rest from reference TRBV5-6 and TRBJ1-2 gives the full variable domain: DAGVTQSPTHLIKTRGQQVTLRCSPKSGHDTVSWYQQALGQGPQFIFQYYEEEERQRGNFPDRFSGHQFPNYSSELNVNALLLGDSALYLCASSHGGPGYTFGSGTRLTVV.

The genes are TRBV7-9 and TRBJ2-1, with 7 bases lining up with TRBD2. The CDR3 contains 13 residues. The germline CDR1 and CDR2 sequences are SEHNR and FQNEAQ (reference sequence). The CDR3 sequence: CGIRLAADNEQFF. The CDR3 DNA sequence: TGTGGCATAAGACTAGCCGCCGACAATGAGCAGTTCTTC.

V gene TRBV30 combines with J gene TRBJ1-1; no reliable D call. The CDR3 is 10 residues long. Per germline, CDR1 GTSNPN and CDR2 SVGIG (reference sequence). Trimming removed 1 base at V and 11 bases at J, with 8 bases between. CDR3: CAWSASRAFF. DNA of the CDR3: TGTGCCTGGAGTGCGTCTAGGGCTTTCTTT. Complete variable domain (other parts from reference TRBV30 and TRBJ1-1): SQTIHQWPATLVQPVGSPLSLECTVEGTSNPNLYWYRQAAGRGLQLLFYSVGIGQISSEVPQNLSASRPQDRQFILSSKKLLLSDSGFYLCAWSASRAFFGQGTRLTVV.